This T cell receptor (beta chain) was obtained from a study of shared clonotypes between healthy human individuals. Study-level information: The donors, two women and a few men, were aged 18 to 49.

Trimming took off 6 bases at V and 6 bases at J, with 15 bases between the two ends. CDR3 length equals 13 residues. CDR1 is MNHNY and CDR2 is SVGAGI in the germline V gene (reference sequence). Notes on this clone: The target antigen is unknown.

Overall study findings and caveats: Non-shared clonotypes had lower generation probabilities than clonotypes shared by all four sorted-subset donors. Researchers sampled only blood; tissue repertoires likely differ. For naive CD4 cells, 4% to 6% of clonotypes were shared across a few donors.

TCRdb's copy holds only in-frame clones and misses some; the assay was immunoSEQ multiplex PCR. The sample has about 2.4 million clones, approximately 94% seen once. This TCR derives from a man aged 18-30 years in good health. Some clones in this sample may be carry-over from other donors' samples. The sample comprised naive CD4+ T cells from PBMCs. This sample's subset: CD45RA+ positively selected. The genes are TRBV6-6 and TRBJ2-7, with D unresolved. The CDR3 sequence is CASRPPQGPEQYF. As DNA, the CDR3 is TGTGCCAGCAGGCCTCCCCAAGGGCCCGAGCAGTACTTC.